These 27 T cell receptor beta chains were all obtained from the same sample, sequenced in a study of T cell changes during pregnancy in multiple sclerosis. Assay: immunoSEQ multiplex PCR; the TCRdb copy retains only in-frame clones and omits some. The sample lists about 48,000 clones; roughly 92% were seen once. The input for sequencing was CD4+ T cells from peripheral blood mononuclear cells, taken in the second trimester of pregnancy. Receptor source: a female donor in good health, enrolled as a control in a pregnancy study.

This chain connects TRBV5-1 to TRBJ2-2; D gene unclear. V lost 0 bases, J lost 6 bases, and 9 bases lay in between. This CDR3 is built from 14 residues. Germline V CDR1 and CDR2: SGHRS, YFSETQ. The CDR3 loop reads CASSLGDWAGELFF. The CDR3 DNA reads as TGCGCCAGCAGCTTGGGAGACTGGGCCGGGGAGCTGTTTTTT.

V and J are TRBV6-6 and TRBJ2-7; 7 bases agree with TRBD2. The germline V gene has CDR1 MNHNY and CDR2 SVGAGI (reference sequence). This CDR3 region has 16 residues. The V gene end was trimmed by 4 bases and the J gene end by 3 bases; junction bases not matched to a gene: 12. In DNA, the CDR3 is TGTGCCAGCAGTTCCGGGAGGCCACTTCGAAACTACGAGCAGTACTTC. This translates into CASSSGRPLRNYEQYF.

This chain connects TRBV11-2 to TRBJ2-7; 9 bases match TRBD2. CDR3 length equals 14 residues. Trimming at V came to 1 base and at J to 4 bases, leaving 2 bases not matched to a gene. CDR1 is SGHAT and CDR2 is FQNNGV in the germline V gene. CDR3 amino acids: CASSLGGGGYEQYF. In nucleotides, the CDR3 is TGTGCCAGCAGCTTAGGCGGGGGGGGATACGAGCAGTACTTC.

The rearrangement links TRBV4-1 to TRBJ2-2, with 11 positions matching TRBD2. Germline lookup yields CDR1 MGHRA and CDR2 YSYEKL. With V trimmed by 1 base and J by 1 base, 2 bases remained unmatched. This CDR3 contains 17 residues. CDR3 bases: TGCGCCAGCAGCCAAGGCGGACTAGCGGGGAACACCGGGGAGCTGTTTTTT. This encodes CASSQGGLAGNTGELFF.

The chain couples TRBV6-1 to TRBJ2-7, with D tentatively TRBD1 (5 bases). V lost 1 base, J lost 5 bases, and 9 bases lay in between. CDR1 MNHNS and CDR2 SASEGT come from the germline V gene. This CDR3 region has 13 residues. This chain's CDR3 is CASSEVPRDEQYF. The CDR3 DNA follows: TGTGCCAGCAGTGAAGTCCCCAGGGACGAGCAGTACTTC.

V and J are TRBV4-2 and TRBJ2-3; 12 nucleotides align to TRBD2. The CDR3 consists of 16 residues. Per germline, CDR1 LGHNA and CDR2 YNFKEQ. Losses at the gene ends were 4 bases for V and 4 bases for J; bases not matched to a gene: 6. The CDR3 DNA sequence: TGTGCCAGCAGCCCCCTGACTAGCGGGAGTTCAGATACGCAGTATTTT. Residues: CASSPLTSGSSDTQYF.

The rearrangement joins TRBV18 to TRBJ1-5; D call uncertain. Germline assignment: CDR1 KGHSH and CDR2 LQKENI. The V and J ends lost 5 bases and 3 bases respectively, with 8 bases between them. The length of the CDR3 is 13 residues. CDR3 nucleotides: TGTGCCAGCTCAAGAGACAACAATCAGCCCCAGCATTTT. Translation gives CASSRDNNQPQHF.

This clone has a single count. This chain links TRBV25-1 with TRBJ2-5, with a possible D match to TRBD2 (7 bases). Between the trimmed V and J ends, which lost 4 bases and 4 bases, there was a span of 19 bases. From germline, CDR1 is MGHDK and CDR2 SYGVNS. This CDR3 has 16 residues. The CDR3 nucleotides read TGTGCCAGCAGTGCCTACGGGTACAGGGAGGGAGAGACCCAGTACTTC. It translates to CASSAYGYREGETQYF.

The chain links TRBV9 to TRBJ2-1, with D possibly matching TRBD1 (6 bases). The CDR3 sequence is 14 residues long. Germline V CDR1 and CDR2: SGDLS, YYNGEE. Deletions cut 6 bases from V and 6 bases from J, with 16 bases between. CDR3 sequence: CASNYYGDTNEQFF. For the CDR3, the DNA is TGTGCCAGCAACTACTACGGGGACACCAATGAGCAGTTCTTC.

The chain couples TRBV19 to TRBJ2-3; 12 bases agree with TRBD2. Trimming cost V 2 bases and J 5 bases; bases outside gene matches: 2. The CDR3 is made up of 15 amino acids. CDR1 is LNHDA and CDR2 is SQIVND in the germline V gene (reference sequence). CDR3 nucleotides: TGTGCCAGTAGTATACGACTAGCGGGAGTAGATACGCAGTATTTT. Translation gives CASSIRLAGVDTQYF.

The rearrangement joins TRBV30 to TRBJ2-7, with D perhaps TRBD1 (6 bases). This CDR3 region has 15 residues. V lost 0 bases to trimming and J lost 0 bases, with 12 bases between them. In germline, CDR1 is GTSNPN, CDR2 SVGIG (reference sequence). Here the CDR3 DNA reads TGTGCCTGGAGTGTACGAGGGGGTCCCTCCTACGAGCAGTACTTC. It encodes CAWSVRGGPSYEQYF.

This clone was found once. J is TRBJ2-7 and V is TRBV19; D possibly corresponds to TRBD1 (5 bases). The V end lost 1 base, the J end lost 5 bases, and 12 bases lay between the germline ends. The CDR3 is 14 residues long. Germline V CDR1 and CDR2: LNHDA, SQIVND (reference sequence). CDR3 residues: CASSIGPGIHEQYF. Here the CDR3 DNA reads TGTGCCAGTAGTATAGGACCAGGGATCCACGAGCAGTACTTC.

The chain carries TRBV18 and TRBJ2-5; unclear D gene. From germline, CDR1 is KGHSH and CDR2 LQKENI. The CDR3 is made up of 12 amino acids. V dropped 4 bases and J dropped 7 bases, with 10 bases sitting between them. This CDR3 reads CASSHELGTQYF. In DNA form, the CDR3 reads TGTGCCAGCTCACACGAGCTCGGGACCCAGTACTTC.

In its sample, this clone was seen once. This CDR3 is CASSYSGTGDYEQYF. The CDR3 nucleotides are TGTGCCAGCAGTTACTCGGGGACAGGGGACTACGAGCAGTACTTC. The V gene is TRBV6-5, the J gene TRBJ2-7; 10 bases agree with TRBD1. Germline loops: CDR1 MNHEY, CDR2 SVGAGI. V lost 0 bases, J lost 3 bases, and 2 bases stayed unmatched. This CDR3 comprises 15 residues.

The genes are TRBV21-1 and TRBJ1-4; the table names TRBD1, a call not compared with the DNA. TRBV21-1 is labeled a pseudogene. The length of the CDR3 is 23 residues. The CDR3 DNA sequence: TGTGCCAGCAGCAAAAGGCGAGCCACAGGTTCTACCATAGCATATTCAACTAATGAAAAACTGTTTTTT. Its translation: CASSKRRATGSTIAYSTNEKLFF.

This CDR3 is CASSHKQGDTQYF. The CDR3 bases are TGCGCCAGCAGCCATAAACAGGGGGATACGCAGTATTTT. The V and J genes are TRBV4-3 and TRBJ2-3; 7 bases are shared with TRBD1. This CDR3 has 13 amino acids. Germline CDR1 and CDR2: LGHNA and YSLEER. Trimming cost V 3 bases and J 6 bases; bases outside gene matches: 3.

This clone was recorded once. This rearrangement joins TRBV5-4 to TRBJ2-3; D is unclear. The CDR3 runs 14 residues. V lost 4 bases to trimming and J lost 0 bases, with 9 bases between them. The germline V gene encodes CDR1 SGHNT and CDR2 YYREEE (reference sequence). CDR3 bases: TGTGCCAGCAGCGAAACAGTTAGCACAGATACGCAGTATTTT. This codes for CASSETVSTDTQYF.

This rearrangement joins TRBV11-1 to TRBJ2-3; 13 bases match TRBD2. Germline V lookup: CDR1 SGHAT, CDR2 FQDESV (reference sequence). The CDR3 contains 17 residues. The junction had 9 bases not matched to a gene; V was cut back by 5 bases and J by 4 bases. The chain's CDR3 is CASSTRTSGSYPDTQYF. CDR3 bases: TGTGCCAGCAGCACTAGGACTAGCGGGAGTTACCCAGATACGCAGTATTTT.

V is TRBV5-1 and J is TRBJ2-5; 7 positions match TRBD2. The CDR3 length is 16 residues. Germline-derived CDR1 and CDR2 are SGHRS and YFSETQ. Germline trimming cut 0 bases from V and 1 base from J; bases unmatched to any gene: 6. CDR3 sequence reads: CASSLGSSGGQETQYF. The CDR3, as DNA: TGCGCCAGCAGCTTGGGGTCGTCGGGGGGCCAAGAGACCCAGTACTTC.

V gene TRBV6-5 combines with J gene TRBJ1-2; D is possibly TRBD1 (6 bases). V was clipped by 7 bases and J by 3 bases, with 15 bases between them. The CDR3 has 14 amino acids. Germline V gene sequence: CDR1 MNHEY, CDR2 SVGAGI. The CDR3: CASIPFSGDYGYTF. In nucleotides, the CDR3 is TGTGCCAGCATCCCCTTTTCAGGGGACTATGGCTACACCTTC.

The V call is TRBV19, the J call TRBJ2-2, with 7 bases lining up with TRBD2. Germline loops: CDR1 LNHDA, CDR2 SQIVND (reference sequence). The CDR3 is 14 residues long. Trimming cost V 7 bases and J 4 bases; bases outside gene matches: 6. For the CDR3, the DNA is TGTGCCAGTATAAGTAGCGGGTCCACCGGGGAGCTGTTTTTT. Its translation: CASISSGSTGELFF. Drawing the rest from reference TRBV19 and TRBJ2-2, the complete variable domain is DGGITQSPKYLFRKEGQNVTLSCEQNLNHDAMYWYRQDPGQGLRLIYYSQIVNDFQKGDIAEGYSVSREKKESFPLTVTSAQKNPTAFYLCASISSGSTGELFFGEGSRLTVL.

The chain is built from TRBV28 and TRBJ1-3, with TRBD1 matching over 7 bases. V lost 7 bases to trimming and J lost 1 base; unmatched junction nucleotides: 4. The CDR3 is made up of 14 amino acids. Germline loops: CDR1 MDHEN, CDR2 SYDVKM. CDR3 nucleotide sequence: TGTGCCAGCACGCTGACAGGGTCTGGAAACACCATATATTTT. Amino acid sequence: CASTLTGSGNTIYF.

The chain is built from TRBV7-6 and TRBJ2-4; TRBD1 is a possible D gene (6 bases). Looked up from germline, CDR1 is SGHVS and CDR2 is FNYEAQ. V was clipped by 1 base and J by 1 base, with 11 bases between them. The CDR3 runs to 16 residues. This chain's CDR3 is CASSLGRGLAKNIQYF. The CDR3 coding sequence is TGTGCCAGCAGCTTAGGCAGGGGCCTTGCCAAAAACATTCAGTACTTC.

The chain has TRBV5-6 and TRBJ2-7; tentatively, D is TRBD2 (5 bases). Germline V gives CDR1 SGHDT, CDR2 YYEEEE. Trimming stripped 7 bases from V and 3 bases from J, with 20 bases between. This CDR3 is built from 15 residues. CDR3 sequence: CASAFSLSSSYEQYF. The CDR3 nucleotides read TGTGCCAGCGCATTTAGCTTGTCTAGCAGCTACGAGCAGTACTTC.

The rearrangement joins TRBV9 to TRBJ2-3; D is uncertain. The V gene lost 1 base and the J gene lost 0 bases, with 12 bases spanning the gap. The germline V gene encodes CDR1 SGDLS and CDR2 YYNGEE. The CDR3 sequence is 16 residues long. CDR3 residues: CASSVKGVFSTDTQYF. The CDR3 region has the DNA TGTGCCAGCAGCGTAAAAGGAGTGTTTAGCACAGATACGCAGTATTTT. The full variable domain, completed using reference TRBV9 and TRBJ2-3, is DSGVTQTPKHLITATGQRVTLRCSPRSGDLSVYWYQQSLDQGLQFLIQYYNGEERAKGNILERFSAQQFPDLHSELNLSSLELGDSALYFCASSVKGVFSTDTQYFGPGTRLTVL.

The V and J genes are TRBV6-5 and TRBJ1-2; 8 bases are shared with TRBD1. The V and J ends lost 4 bases and 7 bases, in that order; junction bases with no gene match: 11. This CDR3 is built from 15 residues. Per germline, CDR1 MNHEY and CDR2 SVGAGI. CDR3 DNA sequence: TGTGCCAGCAGTTCACTTCAGGGGGCTCTTGGTGGCTACACCTTC. Encoded protein: CASSSLQGALGGYTF.

V gene TRBV28 combines with J gene TRBJ1-4; 9 bases are a match to TRBD1. After removal of 6 bases from V and 8 bases from J, the junction contained 10 bases not matched to a gene. Germline CDR1 is MDHEN and CDR2 is SYDVKM. This CDR3 has 15 amino acids. CDR3 in DNA: TGTGCCAGCAGCCCCCCGACAGGGGGAGTCGAAAAACTGTTTTTT. It encodes CASSPPTGGVEKLFF.